Shown below are 21 T cell receptor beta chains from a single sample sequenced in a study of OX40 agonist ivuxolimab in advanced cancers. Only in-frame clones appear in the TCRdb table, and some are missing; sequencing was by immunoSEQ multiplex PCR. The table shows 35,000 to 45,000 clones, with over 60% occurring only once. Material: CD4+ or CD8+ T cells sorted from blood, obtained in a trial of the OX40 agonist ivuxolimab. All receptors derive from an adult with an advanced solid tumor such as melanoma, head and neck, liver or kidney cancer.

The table lists this clone with a few counts. At one end the junction does not follow the germline gene, possibly because of a read error. The chain uses TRBV7-2 and TRBJ1-5; D unresolved. Germline V lookup: CDR1 SGHTA, CDR2 FQGNSA. This CDR3 is 16 amino acids long. The CDR3 region has the DNA TGTGCCAGCAGCCCAAGGGCCGGGCTCAACAATCTGCCCCAGCATTTT. It encodes CASSPRAGLNNLPQHF.

The chain carries TRBV11-1 and TRBJ2-7; D is undetermined. The CDR3 consists of 14 residues. CDR1 and CDR2 (germline): SGHAT, FQDESV (reference sequence). V gave up 2 bases and J gave up 5 bases, with 13 bases separating them. The CDR3 DNA reads as TGTGCCAGCAGCTTACGAGGACGTCCGGACGAGCAGTACTTC. Translated: CASSLRGRPDEQYF.

The rearrangement joins TRBV18 to TRBJ1-4, with 10 bases fitting TRBD1. V shed 2 bases and J 12 bases; nucleotides not matched to a gene: 9. The CDR3 is 15 residues long. Germline-derived CDR1 and CDR2 are KGHSH and LQKENI. The CDR3 DNA follows: TGTGCCAGCTCACCATCGACAGGGGGCTACGGAGAACTGTTTTTT. This translates into CASSPSTGGYGELFF. The entire variable domain, with the rest obtained from reference TRBV18 and TRBJ1-4, is as follows: NAGVMQNPRHLVRRRGQEARLRCSPMKGHSHVYWYRQLPEEGLKFMVYLQKENIIDESGMPKERFSAEFPKEGPSILRIQQVVRGDSAAYFCASSPSTGGYGELFFGSGTQLSVL.

The V and J genes are TRBV7-9 and TRBJ2-1; TRBD2 aligns across 9 bases. Per germline, CDR1 SEHNR and CDR2 FQNEAQ (reference sequence). The V and J ends lost 2 bases and 6 bases, in that order; junction bases with no gene match: 11. The CDR3 contains 17 residues. CDR3 sequence: CASSLSGRRRLGNEQFF. The DNA for the CDR3 is TGTGCCAGCAGCTTAAGCGGGAGGCGCCGATTGGGCAATGAGCAGTTCTTC.

The chain is built from TRBV7-9 and TRBJ2-7; 7 nucleotides align to TRBD2. V dropped 11 bases and J dropped 2; count of bases not matched to a gene: 9. The CDR3 is 13 amino acids. CDR1 and CDR2 from the germline V gene are SEHNR and FQNEAQ (reference sequence). The CDR3 loop is CALGAGAPYEQYF. The CDR3 DNA reads TGTGCCCTCGGGGCGGGAGCCCCCTACGAGCAGTACTTC.

This chain links TRBV7-9 with TRBJ2-1; 8 bases are a match to TRBD2. Losses at the gene ends were 2 bases for V and 6 bases for J; bases not matched to a gene: 9. This CDR3 comprises 16 residues. The germline V gene has CDR1 SEHNR and CDR2 FQNEAQ (reference sequence). In DNA, the CDR3 is TGTGCCAGCAGCTTAATTGGAGCGGGAGCGCCCAATGAGCAGTTCTTC. Encoded protein: CASSLIGAGAPNEQFF.

This clone was detected once. V is TRBV18 and J is TRBJ2-1; 7 bases agree with TRBD2. CDR1 is KGHSH and CDR2 is LQKENI in the germline V gene. The junction had 18 bases not matched to a gene; V was cut back by 1 base and J by 9 bases. This CDR3 contains 18 residues. The CDR3 here is CASSPLRSAGLGDGEQFF. CDR3 nucleotides: TGTGCCAGCTCACCACTCCGGTCAGCGGGGCTCGGGGACGGTGAGCAGTTCTTC.

This chain joins TRBV7-6 and TRBJ2-5; D could derive from TRBD1 or TRBD2 (5 bases each). The germline V gene has CDR1 SGHVS and CDR2 FNYEAQ. This CDR3 spans 13 amino acids. V was shortened by 5 bases and J by 2 bases, with 9 bases between the two germline ends. The CDR3, as DNA: TGTGCCAGCAGCAAGGGACGGCAAGAGACCCAGTACTTC. Its protein product is CASSKGRQETQYF.

The chain is built from TRBV4-2 and TRBJ2-7, with D maybe TRBD1 (5 bases). V was trimmed by 0 bases and J by 4 bases, leaving 16 bases between them. The CDR3 consists of 16 residues. Germline V gene sequence: CDR1 LGHNA, CDR2 YNFKEQ. The CDR3 region is CASSQETTGTGYEQYF. The CDR3 bases are TGTGCCAGCAGCCAAGAGACCACAGGCACCGGATACGAGCAGTACTTC.

This sequence joins TRBV7-3 and TRBJ2-5; 11 bases map to TRBD2. CDR1 is SGHTA and CDR2 is FQGTGA in the germline V gene. The CDR3 is 13 amino acids. The J segment lost 4 bases and the V segment lost 5 bases, leaving 0 bases of the junction unmatched. The DNA of the CDR3 is TGTGCCAGCAGCCTAGCGGGGGGAGAGACCCAGTACTTC. It codes for CASSLAGGETQYF.

The chain has TRBV4-2 and TRBJ1-3, with 7 bases that match TRBD1. Germline trimming cut 4 bases from V and 0 bases from J; bases unmatched to any gene: 6. The CDR3 covers 16 residues. Germline CDR1 and CDR2: LGHNA and YNFKEQ. The CDR3, as DNA: TGTGCCAGCAGCCTTTCCGGGACAGTCTCTGGAAACACCATATATTTT. Translating it yields CASSLSGTVSGNTIYF.

This sequence joins TRBV6-5 and TRBJ2-5; 9 nucleotides agree with TRBD1. The V gene's germline CDR1 is MNHEY and CDR2 SVGAGI. Trimming removed 6 bases from V and 2 bases from J; junction bases left unmatched: 7. CDR3 length: 15 residues. The CDR3 region is CASRRTGGLQETQYF. CDR3 nucleotides: TGTGCCAGCAGACGAACAGGGGGCCTTCAAGAGACCCAGTACTTC.

This rearrangement joins TRBV7-9 to TRBJ1-5, with 11 bases identical to TRBD1. CDR1 and CDR2 (germline): SEHNR, FQNEAQ (reference sequence). The junction had 16 bases not matched to a gene; V was cut back by 4 bases and J by 11 bases. The CDR3 covers 17 residues. CDR3 DNA sequence: TGTGCCAGCAGCTCTGACCTTGGGACAGGGGGGGGATCAGCCCAGCATTTT. This gives the protein CASSSDLGTGGGSAQHF.

This sequence joins TRBV15 and TRBJ1-2; D possibly corresponds to TRBD1 (5 bases). The CDR3 contains 15 residues. V was cut by 1 base and J by 0 bases, with 9 bases left in between. In germline, CDR1 is LNHNV, CDR2 YYDKDF (reference sequence). The CDR3 DNA is TGTGCCACCAGCAGAGGACAGACGGCTAACTATGGCTACACCTTC. It is translated as CATSRGQTANYGYTF.

The chain couples TRBV29-1 to TRBJ2-7, with 12 bases matching TRBD2. With 0 bases clipped from V and 3 bases from J, the junction kept 6 bases outside the gene matches. Per the germline V gene, CDR1 is SQVTM and CDR2 is ANQGSEA. This CDR3 spans 16 amino acids. The CDR3 is CSVEEWTSGIIYEQYF. The CDR3 bases are TGCAGCGTTGAAGAGTGGACTAGCGGGATTATCTACGAGCAGTACTTC.

There are a few counts of this clone. The chain recombines TRBV5-5 with TRBJ2-7; 8 bases are shared with TRBD2. V shed 3 bases, J shed 2 bases, and the junction held 7 bases outside the gene matches. The CDR3 is made up of 15 amino acids. Germline loops: CDR1 SGHKS, CDR2 YYEKEE (reference sequence). Here the CDR3 reads CASSSDSGGPYEQYF. CDR3 DNA sequence: TGTGCCAGCAGCTCTGACAGCGGGGGACCCTACGAGCAGTACTTC.

V gene TRBV15 combines with J gene TRBJ2-7, with TRBD1 matching 7 bases. The junction had 6 bases not matched to a gene; V was cut back by 1 base and J by 3 bases. Germline CDR1 LNHNV, CDR2 YYDKDF (reference sequence). CDR3 size: 15 residues. CDR3 sequence (DNA): TGTGCCACCAGCAGAGTCCCCCGGGACAGCTACGAGCAGTACTTC. Protein product: CATSRVPRDSYEQYF.

The chain recombines TRBV19 with TRBJ1-2; D ambiguous. The V gene's germline CDR1 is LNHDA and CDR2 SQIVND (reference sequence). Trimming removed 4 bases from V and 6 bases from J, with 12 bases in between. The CDR3 runs 13 residues. CDR3 sequence (DNA): TGTGCCAGTAGTAAGCGGCAGGCCGATGGCTACACCTTC. Translating it yields CASSKRQADGYTF.

The chain uses TRBV4-3 and TRBJ2-7, with D tentatively TRBD1 or TRBD2 (6 bases each). CDR1 LGHNA and CDR2 YSLEER come from the germline V gene. The CDR3 is 15 residues long. Trimming took off 4 bases at V and 3 bases at J, with 16 bases between the two ends. The CDR3, as DNA: TGCGCCAGCAGCCTTGCATGGGGGGCGGGCTACGAGCAGTACTTC. This gives the protein CASSLAWGAGYEQYF.

This chain links TRBV5-1 with TRBJ2-1, with 7 bases aligning to TRBD1. The CDR3 is 15 amino acids. V gave up 0 bases and J gave up 0 bases; unmatched junction bases: 0. CDR1 and CDR2 from the germline V gene are SGHRS and YFSETQ. CDR3 amino acids: CASSLGDSSYNEQFF. The CDR3 region has the DNA TGCGCCAGCAGCTTGGGGGACAGCTCCTACAATGAGCAGTTCTTC.

This sequence joins TRBV5-1 and TRBJ1-2; D is perhaps TRBD1 (5 bases). CDR3 size: 15 residues. Per the germline V gene, CDR1 is SGHRS and CDR2 is YFSETQ. The germline V and J ends were trimmed by 3 bases and 3 bases, with 15 bases remaining between them. CDR3 loop: CASSSGAGGDYGYTF. CDR3 nucleotides: TGCGCCAGCAGCTCCGGGGCCGGGGGAGACTATGGCTACACCTTC. Variable domain in full (rest from reference TRBV5-1 and TRBJ1-2): KAGVTQTPRYLIKTRGQQVTLSCSPISGHRSVSWYQQTPGQGLQFLFEYFSETQRNKGNFPGRFSGRQFSNSRSEMNVSTLELGDSALYLCASSSGAGGDYGYTFGSGTRLTVV.